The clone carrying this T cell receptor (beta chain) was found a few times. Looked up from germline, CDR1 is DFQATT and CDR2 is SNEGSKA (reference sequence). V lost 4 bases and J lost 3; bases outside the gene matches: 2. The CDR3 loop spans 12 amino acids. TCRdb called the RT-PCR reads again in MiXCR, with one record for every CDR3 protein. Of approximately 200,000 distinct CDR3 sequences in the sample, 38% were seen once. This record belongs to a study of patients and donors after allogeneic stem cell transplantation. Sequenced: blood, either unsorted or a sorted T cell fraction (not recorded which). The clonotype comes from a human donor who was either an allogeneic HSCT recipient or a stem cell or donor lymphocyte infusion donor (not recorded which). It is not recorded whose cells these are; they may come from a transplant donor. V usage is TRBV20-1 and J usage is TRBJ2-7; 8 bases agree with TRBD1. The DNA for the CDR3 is TGCAGTGCTATGACAGGGGACTACGAGCAGTACTTC. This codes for CSAMTGDYEQYF.